This T cell receptor (beta chain) emerged from a study of tumor and adjacent non-tumor tissue in lung cancer. Study-level background: Patients comprised roughly 12 adenocarcinoma, a couple of squamous cell carcinoma and 1 small cell lung cancer.

This clonotype was observed many times. Its antigen is undetermined. One end of the junction does not line up with germline, which may come from a read error. In germline, CDR1 is MNHEY, CDR2 SVGAGI. The CDR3 loop spans 14 amino acids. The template was RNA from unsorted bulk tissue. TCRbeta libraries were built with three rounds of nested PCR, modified from ARM-PCR. TCRdb analysed the multiplex PCR reads with MiXCR anew, one entry per CDR3 protein. The sample includes some 93,000 distinct CDR3 sequences, about 67% of them seen just once. General observations from the study: Shorter survival was associated with higher TCR diversity in tumors. In normal lung, the top 100 clones were significantly more dominant than in tumor.

The origin of this receptor is a man aged 55 to 70 with non-small cell lung cancer. The chain carries TRBV6-5 and TRBJ2-7; possibly TRBD1 or TRBD2 for D (5 bases each). The sample comprised lung tumor tissue. The CDR3 spells CATSSPGPLYEQYF. CDR3 nucleotide sequence: TGTGCCACCAGTTCACCGGGACCACTATACGAGCAGTACTTC.